The TCR beta chain described here comes from a study of post-analysis software for immune sequencing data (dated by TCRdb to between 2014 and 2016). General notes on the study: Disease courses on record covered relapsing-remitting, secondary progressive and progressive-relapsing multiple sclerosis, though some patients had no subtype annotation. Patient repertoires were compared against ten to twelve previously published healthy control repertoires from donors aged roughly 6 to 27 years. A subset of samples was prepared in parallel using single-end sample barcoding, then pooled and co-amplified after Illumina adapter ligation. What the research found in general, with its limitations: The multiple sclerosis patient group was slightly younger than the control group. Multiple sclerosis patients had significantly lower normalized Chao1 diversity than controls, a result that suggests substantial peripheral T-cell clonal expansion. Direct clustering with F measure showed strong co-clustering of samples prepared in the same batch, prompting a batch-effect correction. Patients showed significantly higher frequencies than controls for several TRBV segments, among them TRBV5-6, TRBV5-1 and TRBV20-1.

Taken from cysteine to phenylalanine, the CDR3 has 14 residues. Left in the record is the CDR3 DNA by itself, 42 bases read in frame from the first base. As encoded in the germline V gene, CDR1 is SGHRS while CDR2 is YFSETQ. The junction shows trimming of 6 bases on V and 4 bases on J, plus 14 bases between the germline ends. About this clonotype: Its antigen target is currently unknown. There are no base qualities to consult, and no much larger clone falls within one base.

TCR beta repertoires were profiled from peripheral blood of some 13 young patients with multiple sclerosis to demonstrate the VDJtools post-analysis software. The multiple sclerosis patients were children and adolescents between roughly 6 and 15 years of age. Library prep was done by PCR. This sample was sequenced with an Illumina HiSeq 2500. Unique molecular identifiers were incorporated into TCR beta cDNA libraries to reduce PCR and sequencing biases. Per 1 to 10 million input T cells, approximately 500,000 cDNA molecules were obtained, such that each molecule approximated one T cell. Patient libraries were prepared and sequenced with the same protocol used for the earlier healthy control dataset. Samples belonging to the same batch were prepared together, multiplexed and sequenced on a shared HiSeq lane. In the paper's pipeline: MIGEC was used to process the raw barcoded reads, and molecular identifier groups with only a single read were discarded before consensus assembly and CDR3 extraction. Clonotype tables were post-analysed with VDJtools, normalizing diversity by down-sampling all datasets to the smallest sample size. In repertoire overlap clustering, CDR3 amino acid sequences, but not nucleotide sequences, were matched to correct batch-related cross-sample contamination. The public reads were reanalyzed by TCRdb: fastp trimming at Q25, MiXCR alignment, in-frame beta chains only. Here each entry gathers all rows of one CDR3 protein and keeps the most common genes and DNA. TCRdb's processing, not the authors', yielded these V and J calls. The table for this sample lists a few hundred thousand distinct CDR3 sequences; approximately 38% of them were counted only once. The ten largest make up about an eighth of the sample.

This TCR was recovered from a girl aged 10-17 years with multiple sclerosis. Sample: blood. The V and J genes are TRBV5-1 and TRBJ1-5; no D gene can be assigned with confidence. The CDR3 reads CASKVTTGNQPQHF. The sequence in DNA is TGCGCCAGCAAGGTTACCACGGGGAATCAGCCCCAGCATTTT. The CDR3 plus the reference TRBV5-1 and TRBJ1-5 genes for the other parts give the full variable domain: KAGVTQTPRYLIKTRGQQVTLSCSPISGHRSVSWYQQTPGQGLQFLFEYFSETQRNKGNFPGRFSGRQFSNSRSEMNVSTLELGDSALYLCASKVTTGNQPQHFGDGTRLSIL.